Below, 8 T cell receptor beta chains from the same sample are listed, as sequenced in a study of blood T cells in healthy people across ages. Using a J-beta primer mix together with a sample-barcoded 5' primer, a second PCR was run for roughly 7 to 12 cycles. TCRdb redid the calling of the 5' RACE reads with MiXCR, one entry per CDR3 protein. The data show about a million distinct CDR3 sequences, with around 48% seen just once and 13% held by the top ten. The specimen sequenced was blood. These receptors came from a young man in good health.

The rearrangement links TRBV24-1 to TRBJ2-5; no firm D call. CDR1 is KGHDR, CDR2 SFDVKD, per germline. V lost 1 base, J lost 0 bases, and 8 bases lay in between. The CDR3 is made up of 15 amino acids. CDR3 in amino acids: CATSDLGRNQETQYF. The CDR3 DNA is TGTGCCACCAGTGATTTAGGACGGAACCAAGAGACCCAGTACTTC.

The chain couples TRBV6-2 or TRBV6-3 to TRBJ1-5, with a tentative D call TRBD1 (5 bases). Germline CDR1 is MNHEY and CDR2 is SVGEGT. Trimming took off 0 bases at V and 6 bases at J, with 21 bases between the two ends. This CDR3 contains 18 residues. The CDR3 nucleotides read TGTGCCAGCAGTTACTCGAGGGGACGCGGCTCAAGGATTCAGCCCCAGCATTTT. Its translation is CASSYSRGRGSRIQPQHF.

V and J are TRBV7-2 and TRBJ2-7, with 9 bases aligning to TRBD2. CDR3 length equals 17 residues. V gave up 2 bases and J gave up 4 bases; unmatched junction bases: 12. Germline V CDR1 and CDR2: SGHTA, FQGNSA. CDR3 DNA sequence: TGTGCCAGCAGCTTATTCGGGGCTAGCGGGGACCGTTACGAGCAGTACTTC. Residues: CASSLFGASGDRYEQYF. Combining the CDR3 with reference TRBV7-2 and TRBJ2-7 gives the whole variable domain GAGVSQSPSNKVTEKGKDVELRCDPISGHTALYWYRQSLGQGLEFLIYFQGNSAPDKSGLPSDRFSAERTGGSVSTLTIQRTQQEDSAVYLCASSLFGASGDRYEQYFGPGTRLTVT.

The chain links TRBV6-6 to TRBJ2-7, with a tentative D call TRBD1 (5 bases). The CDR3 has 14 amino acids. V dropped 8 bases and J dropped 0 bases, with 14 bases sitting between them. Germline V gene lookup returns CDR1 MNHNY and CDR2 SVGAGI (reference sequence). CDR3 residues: CASENRIASYEQYF. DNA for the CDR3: TGTGCCAGCGAGAACAGGATTGCCTCCTACGAGCAGTACTTC.

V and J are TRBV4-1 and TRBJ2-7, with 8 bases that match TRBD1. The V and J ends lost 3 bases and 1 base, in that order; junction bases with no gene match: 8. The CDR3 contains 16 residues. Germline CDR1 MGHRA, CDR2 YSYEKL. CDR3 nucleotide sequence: TGCGCCAGCAGCCACTCCCCCAGGACAGGGTCCTACGAGCAGTACTTC. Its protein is CASSHSPRTGSYEQYF.

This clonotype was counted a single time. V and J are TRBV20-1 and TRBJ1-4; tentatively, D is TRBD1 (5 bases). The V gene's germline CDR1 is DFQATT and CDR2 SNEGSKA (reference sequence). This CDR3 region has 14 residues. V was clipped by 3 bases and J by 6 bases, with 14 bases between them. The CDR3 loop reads CSARGGGVYEKLFF. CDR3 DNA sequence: TGCAGTGCTAGGGGTGGGGGAGTGTATGAAAAACTGTTTTTT.

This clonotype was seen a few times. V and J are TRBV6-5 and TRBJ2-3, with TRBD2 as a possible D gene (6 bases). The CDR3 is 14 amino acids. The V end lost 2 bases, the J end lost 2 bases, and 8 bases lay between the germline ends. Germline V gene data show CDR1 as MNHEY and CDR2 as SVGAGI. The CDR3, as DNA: TGTGCCAGCAGTTACAAGCGGGCCACAGATACGCAGTATTTT. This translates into CASSYKRATDTQYF.

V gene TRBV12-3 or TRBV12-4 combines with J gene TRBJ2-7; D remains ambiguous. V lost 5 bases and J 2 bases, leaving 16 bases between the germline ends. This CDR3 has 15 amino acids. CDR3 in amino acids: CASSVEYGEAYEQYF. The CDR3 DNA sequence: TGTGCCAGCAGTGTAGAGTATGGGGAAGCCTACGAGCAGTACTTC.